This T cell receptor beta chain was profiled in a study of T cell responses to AZD1222 COVID-19 vaccine. Study-level findings and limits: Unmutated variant regions are reportedly the target of nearly half of TCRs that are spike-specific. Repertoire collection took place solely once the T cell response had peaked. Donors were chiefly white British, with a greater number of females, and clonal diversity was perhaps underestimated.

Sequencing was performed with immunoSEQ multiplex PCR; in TCRdb, only in-frame clones are kept and a portion is missing. The sample lists fewer than 150,000 clones, about 90% seen once, with roughly 1.5% in the top ten. From germline, CDR1 is SGHTS and CDR2 YDEGEE. CDR3 length: 12 residues. V was pared by 9 bases and J by 0 bases, with 9 bases between. Comments on this clone: Its antigen remains unidentified.

The clonotype comes from an adult in good health. Sequenced here: peripheral blood, sampled on day 0 of AZD1222 vaccination. This chain links TRBV5-8 with TRBJ1-1; tentative D call: TRBD1 (5 bases). The CDR3 spells CATGLLNTEAFF. CDR3 in DNA: TGTGCCACGGGACTGTTGAACACTGAAGCTTTCTTT.